The 16 T cell receptor beta chains reported below all come from one sample, sequenced in a study of T cell responses to AZD1222 COVID-19 vaccine. Clones were read by immunoSEQ multiplex PCR, and TCRdb kept only the in-frame ones, dropping some. The sample contains 150,000 to 200,000 clones, roughly 94% of which appear only once. The sample in question was peripheral blood, obtained 28 days after the second AZD1222 dose. The receptor set was obtained from an adult who received the AZD1222 COVID-19 vaccine.

The J gene is TRBJ1-1, the V gene TRBV14; D is unclear. This CDR3 contains 12 residues. Germline CDR1 is SGHDN and CDR2 is FVKESK. V was cut by 3 bases and J by 1 base, with 3 bases left in between. The CDR3 coding sequence is TGTGCCAGCAGCCAGGGGAACACTGAAGCTTTCTTT. It translates to CASSQGNTEAFF.

The chain has TRBV9 and TRBJ1-2; D possibly corresponds to TRBD1 (6 bases). This CDR3 has 16 amino acids. Trimming removed 3 bases at V and 2 bases at J, with 17 bases between. Germline CDR1 SGDLS, CDR2 YYNGEE. The CDR3 DNA reads TGTGCCAGCAGCGGATTCGGGACAACGATAAACTATGGCTACACCTTC. Amino acids: CASSGFGTTINYGYTF.

The V gene is TRBV19, the J gene TRBJ1-5; D is ambiguous. This CDR3 spans 13 amino acids. The germline gives CDR1 LNHDA, CDR2 SQIVND (reference sequence). The V end lost 4 bases, the J end lost 7 bases, and 11 bases lay between the germline ends. CDR3 bases: TGTGCCAGTAGTAGATTGCCGGGACAGCCCCAGCATTTT. This sequence encodes CASSRLPGQPQHF.

The J gene is TRBJ2-3, the V gene TRBV27; 14 positions match TRBD2. After removal of 7 bases from V and 2 bases from J, the junction contained 8 bases not matched to a gene. This CDR3 is 17 amino acids long. The V gene's germline CDR1 is MNHEY and CDR2 SMNVEV (reference sequence). The CDR3 DNA sequence: TGTGCCAGCACCCGACTAGCGGGGGGGGGTGACACAGATACGCAGTATTTT. This sequence encodes CASTRLAGGGDTDTQYF.

A single count supports this clone. This chain links TRBV30 with TRBJ2-1, with TRBD2 matching over 14 bases. The V segment lost 6 bases and the J segment 3 bases; nucleotides outside the gene matches: 13. Germline CDR1 GTSNPN, CDR2 SVGIG (reference sequence). This CDR3 region has 18 residues. This CDR3 is CACPPRTSGGLVYNEQFF. DNA of the CDR3: TGTGCCTGTCCCCCAAGGACTAGCGGGGGGCTCGTCTACAATGAGCAGTTCTTC.

This chain joins TRBV28 and TRBJ2-5; D may be TRBD2 (5 bases). V dropped 4 bases and J dropped 1 base, with 10 bases sitting between them. CDR1 MDHEN and CDR2 SYDVKM come from the germline V gene. This CDR3 spans 14 amino acids. The CDR3 region has the DNA TGTGCCAGCAGTTCCCTGCGGGTCCAAGAGACCCAGTACTTC. This sequence encodes CASSSLRVQETQYF.

This chain connects TRBV11-3 to TRBJ2-2; 10 bases fit TRBD1. The J segment lost 5 bases and the V segment lost 5 bases, leaving 8 bases of the junction unmatched. Germline CDR1 reads SGHNT; CDR2 reads YENEEA. The CDR3 contains 16 residues. CDR3 in DNA: TGTGCCAGCAGCCCCAGACAGGGGGCTTATACCGGGGAGCTGTTTTTT. This encodes CASSPRQGAYTGELFF.

The chain combines TRBV5-1 with TRBJ1-2; D is ambiguous. Trimming shortened V by 4 bases and J by 6 bases, and 25 bases separated the two germline ends. The V gene's germline CDR1 is SGHRS and CDR2 YFSETQ. There are 17 residues in the CDR3. The CDR3 loop reads CASSGEDKIPAPDGYTF. Here the CDR3 DNA reads TGCGCCAGCAGCGGGGAAGACAAGATCCCAGCCCCTGATGGCTACACCTTC.

The chain links TRBV12-3 or TRBV12-4 to TRBJ1-5; D remains unclear. The CDR3 extends over 13 amino acids. Trimming stripped 3 bases from V and 7 bases from J, with 10 bases between. The CDR3 sequence is CASSLSTGQPQHF. Written as DNA, the CDR3 is TGTGCCAGCAGTTTGTCGACTGGCCAGCCCCAGCATTTT.

The chain is built from TRBV7-2 and TRBJ2-5; no clear D gene. Germline V gene sequence: CDR1 SGHTA, CDR2 FQGNSA. The length of the CDR3 is 15 residues. The V gene lost 0 bases and the J gene lost 4 bases, with 12 bases spanning the gap. The CDR3 loop reads CASSLANGRGETQYF. CDR3 nucleotide sequence: TGTGCCAGCAGCTTAGCAAACGGCCGCGGAGAGACCCAGTACTTC. Together with reference TRBV7-2 and TRBJ2-5, the CDR3 gives the full variable domain: GAGVSQSPSNKVTEKGKDVELRCDPISGHTALYWYRQSLGQGLEFLIYFQGNSAPDKSGLPSDRFSAERTGGSVSTLTIQRTQQEDSAVYLCASSLANGRGETQYFGPGTRLLVL.

The CDR3 region is CASSPDRSYEQYF. CDR3 nucleotide sequence: TGTGCCAGCAGTCCTGACAGGTCCTACGAGCAGTACTTC. V and J are TRBV12-3 or TRBV12-4 and TRBJ2-7; D might be TRBD1 (6 bases). V was clipped by 5 bases and J by 1 base, with 9 bases between them. The CDR3 has 13 residues.

The J gene is TRBJ1-1, the V gene TRBV21-1; TRBD1, as called in the table, went unchecked against the DNA. TRBV21-1 is a listed pseudogene. The CDR3 runs to 13 residues. CDR3 sequence reads: CARRQVTNTEAFF. For the CDR3, the DNA is TGTGCCAGGAGACAGGTAACGAACACTGAAGCTTTCTTT.

The chain carries TRBV4-3 and TRBJ2-7; 8 bases agree with TRBD2. After removal of 0 bases from V and 2 bases from J, the junction contained 6 bases not matched to a gene. Germline CDR1 LGHNA, CDR2 YSLEER. The CDR3 sequence is 16 residues long. The CDR3 spells CASSQDRGGTAYEQYF. The DNA of the CDR3 is TGCGCCAGCAGCCAAGATCGGGGGGGAACGGCCTACGAGCAGTACTTC.

This chain uses TRBV12-3 or TRBV12-4 with TRBJ1-2; D uncertain. The V gene lost 4 bases and the J gene lost 3 bases, with 3 bases spanning the gap. The CDR3 is 11 residues long. Here the CDR3 DNA reads TGTGCCAGCAGTTCGGACTATGGCTACACCTTC. Translated: CASSSDYGYTF.

This chain links TRBV19 with TRBJ2-1, with TRBD2 matching over 9 bases. Germline assignment: CDR1 LNHDA and CDR2 SQIVND (reference sequence). The CDR3 totals 15 residues. The junction had 8 bases not matched to a gene; V was cut back by 4 bases and J by 7 bases. The CDR3 nucleotides are TGTGCCAGTAGTAAATTGGGACTAGCAGGGAATGAGCAGTTCTTC. Translation: CASSKLGLAGNEQFF.

The rearrangement links TRBV7-2 to TRBJ1-5; D uncertain. The CDR3 totals 12 residues. CDR1 is SGHTA, CDR2 FQGNSA, per germline. V shed 5 bases and J shed 4 bases, with 6 bases lying between them. CDR3 coding DNA: TGTGCCAGCAGCCTGCAAAATCAGCCCCAGCATTTT. It codes for CASSLQNQPQHF.